A single sample is the source of the 10 T cell receptor beta chains below, sequenced in a study of T cell responses to AZD1222 COVID-19 vaccine. Produced via immunoSEQ multiplex PCR; TCRdb's table is partial and in-frame only. The data hold some 120,000 clones, with over 90% observed a single time. The material sequenced was peripheral blood, taken on day 0 of AZD1222 vaccination. These receptors were collected from an adult in good health.

About this clone: This same CDR3 is encoded by further DNA sequences in the sample. The chain uses TRBV29-1 and TRBJ2-3; D possibly corresponds to TRBD2 (5 bases). The germline gives CDR1 SQVTM, CDR2 ANQGSEA. This CDR3 has 12 amino acids. The ends were cut back, 3 bases at V and 3 bases at J, with 7 bases in the middle. CDR3 loop: CSVEGSTDTQYF. CDR3 DNA: TGCAGCGTTGAGGGGAGTACAGATACGCAGTATTTT.

The chain couples TRBV5-6 to TRBJ1-2; the match to TRBD1 covers 7 bases. V lost 1 base to trimming and J lost 7 bases; unmatched junction nucleotides: 10. There are 15 residues in the CDR3. Germline CDR1 reads SGHDT; CDR2 reads YYEEEE. CDR3 sequence: CASSLMAGGPGGYTF. CDR3 sequence (DNA): TGTGCCAGCAGCTTGATGGCAGGGGGACCAGGTGGCTACACCTTC.

The chain uses TRBV21-1 and TRBJ2-7; the table's TRBD1 call for D was not verified on the DNA. TRBV21-1 represents a pseudogene. The length of the CDR3 is 15 residues. The CDR3: CASSKGGQGNYEQYF. The CDR3 DNA reads TGTGCCAGCAGCAAGGGAGGACAGGGGAACTACGAGCAGTACTTC.

Turning to this clone: Relative to the germline gene, one junction end is altered; a read error may explain this. This rearrangement joins TRBV28 to TRBJ2-7; 8 nucleotides line up with TRBD1. CDR3 length: 11 residues. Looked up from germline, CDR1 is MDHEN and CDR2 is SYDVKM. The CDR3 DNA sequence: TGTGCCATCGGTACCTACCGGGACAGGAACTTC. Its protein product is CAIGTYRDRNF.

The J gene is TRBJ2-6, the V gene TRBV7-9; D is unresolved. CDR3 size: 18 residues. CDR1 and CDR2 (germline): SEHNR, FQNEAQ (reference sequence). Trimming took off 3 bases at V and 1 base at J, with 16 bases between the two ends. The CDR3 region is CASSFKSNRDSGANVLTF. For the CDR3, the DNA is TGTGCCAGCAGCTTCAAAAGCAATAGGGATTCTGGGGCCAACGTCCTGACTTTC.

This chain joins TRBV28 and TRBJ2-1; 7 bases match TRBD2. The germline V gene encodes CDR1 MDHEN and CDR2 SYDVKM. With 8 bases clipped from V and 4 bases from J, the junction kept 17 bases outside the gene matches. The length of the CDR3 is 17 residues. CDR3 sequence: CASSSSGKRAFYNEQFF. For the CDR3, the DNA is TGTGCCAGCTCCTCTAGCGGTAAGAGGGCCTTTTACAATGAGCAGTTCTTC. The full variable domain, completed using reference TRBV28 and TRBJ2-1, is DVKVTQSSRYLVKRTGEKVFLECVQDMDHENMFWYRQDPGLGLRLIYFSYDVKMKEKGDIPEGYSVSREKKERFSLILESASTNQTSMYLCASSSSGKRAFYNEQFFGPGTRLTVL.

This chain uses TRBV5-4 with TRBJ2-7; 7 bases are shared with TRBD1. The CDR3 has 15 amino acids. Losses at the gene ends were 5 bases for V and 2 bases for J; bases not matched to a gene: 10. Germline CDR1 reads SGHNT; CDR2 reads YYREEE (reference sequence). The CDR3 region is CASSLQTGFPYEQYF. The CDR3 nucleotides are TGTGCCAGCAGTTTGCAGACAGGGTTCCCCTACGAGCAGTACTTC.

The rearrangement joins TRBV27 to TRBJ1-1; 7 bases are shared with TRBD1. The length of the CDR3 is 15 residues. Germline-derived CDR1 and CDR2 are MNHEY and SMNVEV (reference sequence). The V segment lost 5 bases and the J segment 3 bases; nucleotides outside the gene matches: 9. Here the CDR3 reads CASSPSQGPYTEAFF. The CDR3 coding sequence is TGTGCCAGCAGTCCCTCACAGGGGCCTTACACTGAAGCTTTCTTT.

This chain connects TRBV28 to TRBJ1-1, with a possible D match to TRBD1 (5 bases). The CDR3 sequence is 13 residues long. CDR1 and CDR2 from the germline V gene are MDHEN and SYDVKM. V lost 1 base, J lost 8 bases, and 11 bases lay in between. CDR3 nucleotides: TGTGCCAGCAGTTTATTGAGGGGTATGGAAGCTTTCTTT. This codes for CASSLLRGMEAFF.

This sequence joins TRBV5-8 and TRBJ2-5, with D perhaps TRBD2 (5 bases). The germline V gene has CDR1 SGHTS and CDR2 YDEGEE. There are 14 residues in the CDR3. V lost 6 bases, J lost 1 base, and 13 bases lay in between. The CDR3 DNA reads TGTGCCAGCAACTGGGCGGGCCGCCAAGAGACCCAGTACTTC. Translated: CASNWAGRQETQYF. Full variable domain (remainder filled in from reference TRBV5-8 and TRBJ2-5): EAGVTQSPTHLIKTRGQQATLRCSPISGHTSVYWYQQALGLGLQFLLWYDEGEERNRGNFPPRFSGRQFPNYSSELNVNALELEDSALYLCASNWAGRQETQYFGPGTRLLVL.